The 16 T cell receptor beta chains listed next were all sequenced from one sample in a study of CD8+CD57+ T cells in acquired aplastic anemia (dated by TCRdb to 2016 to 2019). TCRdb names Illumina HiSeq 2000 as the instrument used. Genomic DNA served as template for TCR beta VDJ combination and CDR3 sequence profiling. TCRdb reanalyzed the raw reads on its own, using fastp at Q25 for trimming and MiXCR for clone calling, and kept in-frame beta chains. For every CDR3 protein sequence, its rows merge into one entry that carries the most common genes and DNA. A total of around 120,000 distinct CDR3 sequences appear in this sample, roughly 40% of them only once. The ten largest clones add up to about 2.4% of the sample. Expansion of CD8+CD57+ cells had been shown by flow cytometry in the patients chosen for sequencing. The sequenced sample was sorted CD4+, CD8+, or CD8+CD57+ T cells (not recorded which) from PBMCs. These receptors all come from a human donor with aplastic anemia.

This clonotype has at least ten counts. V usage is TRBV6-2 or TRBV6-3 and J usage is TRBJ1-6, with D possibly being TRBD1 (5 bases). Trimming took off 2 bases at V and 4 bases at J, with 12 bases between the two ends. Germline CDR1 MNHEY, CDR2 SVGEGT. The CDR3 loop spans 16 amino acids. CDR3 DNA sequence: TGTGCCAGCAGTTACCGAACAGGCCTTTATAATTCACCCCTCCACTTT. It codes for CASSYRTGLYNSPLHF.

This chain connects TRBV5-6 to TRBJ2-4; D is unclear. Trimming removed 4 bases from V and 7 bases from J, with 15 bases in between. Germline V gene sequence: CDR1 SGHDT, CDR2 YYEEEE. The CDR3 has 14 residues. The CDR3 coding sequence is TGTGCCAGCAGCCCTGGACCCGACCGGAACATTCAGTACTTC. Translated: CASSPGPDRNIQYF.

The sample holds many counts of this clonotype. This sequence joins TRBV12-3 or TRBV12-4 and TRBJ2-6; D ambiguous. V lost 2 bases and J 0 bases, leaving 5 bases between the germline ends. The CDR3 extends over 15 amino acids. CDR3 DNA: TGTGCCAGCAGTTTACGTAGCTCTGGGGCCAACGTCCTGACTTTC. It yields the protein CASSLRSSGANVLTF.

The chain uses TRBV6-2 or TRBV6-3 and TRBJ2-1, with 10 bases that match TRBD2. The ends lost 5 bases at V and 9 bases at J; junction bases unmatched: 13. Germline lookup yields CDR1 MNHEY and CDR2 SVGEGT. The CDR3 contains 16 residues. This chain's CDR3 is CASSNPAGGPRGEQFF. The CDR3 bases are TGTGCCAGCAGTAACCCAGCGGGGGGGCCCCGAGGTGAGCAGTTCTTC.

In the case of this clonotype: A read error may explain this, as a much larger clone is one base away. The rearrangement joins TRBV2 to TRBJ1-2, with D perhaps matching TRBD1 (5 bases). CDR1 and CDR2 from the germline V gene are SNHLY and FYNNEI. The CDR3 contains 14 residues. V was shortened by 7 bases and J by 4 bases, with 16 bases between the two germline ends. CDR3 nucleotides: TGTGCCAGCACCCCGGGACGGGGTACCTATGGCTACACCTTC. Translated, it gives CASTPGRGTYGYTF.

This clonotype was seen many times. This could be a read error, since a much larger clone is one nucleotide away. The V and J genes are TRBV29-1 and TRBJ1-2, with TRBD1 identical over 7 bases. The germline V gene has CDR1 SQVTM and CDR2 ANQGSEA. The CDR3 covers 14 residues. The CDR3 DNA follows: TGCAGCGTTGCCCGGGACAGATCTAACTATGACTACACCTTC. Translating gives CSVARDRSNYDYTF.

This sequence joins TRBV27 and TRBJ2-1; the D gene is possibly TRBD2 (6 bases). The CDR3 has 17 residues. V was cut by 3 bases and J by 0 bases, with 15 bases left in between. CDR1 and CDR2 from the germline V gene are MNHEY and SMNVEV (reference sequence). DNA of the CDR3: TGTGCCAGCAGTTTGGGGACTGGACTGAGCTCCTACAATGAGCAGTTCTTC. Protein sequence: CASSLGTGLSSYNEQFF.

The gene calls are TRBV27 and TRBJ1-6; TRBD1 matches at 7 bases. Losses at the gene ends were 5 bases for V and 16 bases for J; bases not matched to a gene: 8. Germline V CDR1 and CDR2: MNHEY, SMNVEV (reference sequence). The CDR3 runs 12 residues. CDR3 residues: CASSPGTAGLHF. For the CDR3, the DNA is TGTGCCAGCAGTCCCGGGACAGCGGGGCTCCACTTT.

The chain employs TRBV2 and TRBJ2-7; TRBD2 aligns across 7 bases. CDR3 size: 12 residues. V lost 6 bases and J lost 3; bases outside the gene matches: 2. Germline CDR1 and CDR2: SNHLY and FYNNEI. The CDR3, as DNA: TGTGCCAGCAGCGGGGACTACTACGAGCAGTACTTC. This gives the protein CASSGDYYEQYF. Full variable domain (remainder filled in from reference TRBV2 and TRBJ2-7): EPEVTQTPSHQVTQMGQEVILRCVPISNHLYFYWYRQILGQKVEFLVSFYNNEISEKSEIFDDQFSVERPDGSNFTLKIRSTKLEDSAMYFCASSGDYYEQYFGPGTRLTVT.

There are many counts of this clonotype. The chain uses TRBV7-2 and TRBJ1-3, with unresolved D. This CDR3 has 14 residues. Germline CDR1 SGHTA, CDR2 FQGNSA. V shed 5 bases and J shed 1 base, with 9 bases lying between them. The DNA of the CDR3 is TGTGCCAGCAGCCCGGTCTCGTCTGGAAACACCATATATTTT. This gives the protein CASSPVSSGNTIYF. The full variable domain, in which reference TRBV7-2 and TRBJ1-3 provide the parts outside the CDR3, is GAGVSQSPSNKVTEKGKDVELRCDPISGHTALYWYRQSLGQGLEFLIYFQGNSAPDKSGLPSDRFSAERTGGSVSTLTIQRTQQEDSAVYLCASSPVSSGNTIYFGEGSWLTVV.

This clonotype was recorded many times. The rearrangement uses TRBV11-2 and TRBJ2-7; tentatively, D is TRBD1 (6 bases). The length of the CDR3 is 14 residues. Germline V gene sequence: CDR1 SGHAT, CDR2 FQNNGV. V was pared by 1 base and J by 5 bases, with 12 bases between. The CDR3 loop reads CASSLVGHLNEQYV. The CDR3 nucleotides are TGTGCCAGCAGCTTAGTGGGACACCTAAACGAGCAGTACGTC.

This clonotype was found many times. The chain is built from TRBV5-1 and TRBJ1-1; D gene unclear. Trimming left V 4 bases short and J 2 bases short, with 9 bases between. The CDR3 is made up of 13 amino acids. Germline V lookup: CDR1 SGHRS, CDR2 YFSETQ. The CDR3 nucleotides read TGCGCCAGCAGCGCATCCGGAAACACTGAAGCTTTCTTT. It yields the protein CASSASGNTEAFF.

The chain couples TRBV7-6 to TRBJ2-7, with 10 bases that match TRBD1. V shed 0 bases and J 5 bases; nucleotides not matched to a gene: 7. This CDR3 spans 16 amino acids. Germline loops: CDR1 SGHVS, CDR2 FNYEAQ. This CDR3 is CASSLARSGTGDEQYV. The CDR3 DNA follows: TGTGCCAGCAGCTTAGCGAGATCCGGGACAGGGGACGAGCAGTACGTC.

There are many counts of this clonotype. The V gene is TRBV5-1, the J gene TRBJ2-1; TRBD2 matches 7 bases. This CDR3 spans 16 amino acids. V lost 4 bases, J lost 0 bases, and 7 bases stayed unmatched. Germline V gene data show CDR1 as SGHRS and CDR2 as YFSETQ. The CDR3 DNA follows: TGCGCCAGCAGCGGTAACGGGGGGAGCTCCTACAATGAGCAGTTCTTC. Translated, it gives CASSGNGGSSYNEQFF. Full variable domain (rest looked up from reference TRBV5-1 and TRBJ2-1): KAGVTQTPRYLIKTRGQQVTLSCSPISGHRSVSWYQQTPGQGLQFLFEYFSETQRNKGNFPGRFSGRQFSNSRSEMNVSTLELGDSALYLCASSGNGGSSYNEQFFGPGTRLTVL.

In its sample, this clonotype was seen many times. This chain connects TRBV14 to TRBJ1-2, with D maybe TRBD1 (5 bases). Deletions cut 2 bases from V and 8 bases from J, with 12 bases between. Germline CDR1 and CDR2: SGHDN and FVKESK. There are 13 residues in the CDR3. For the CDR3, the DNA is TGTGCCAGCAGCCAAAAGGGGACGGGAGGCTACACCTTC. Its protein is CASSQKGTGGYTF.

This chain joins TRBV6-1 and TRBJ2-1, with TRBD1 matching over 8 bases. Germline CDR1 MNHNS, CDR2 SASEGT. The CDR3 extends over 15 amino acids. The junction had 6 bases not matched to a gene; V was cut back by 7 bases and J by 1 base. The CDR3 bases are TGTGCCAGCAAACCTACAGGGGGGTCCTACAATGAGCAGTTCTTC. As protein: CASKPTGGSYNEQFF.